The 2 T cell receptor beta chains given below trace back to one sample, sequenced in a study of blood T cells in healthy people across ages. Alongside a J-beta primer mix, a sample-barcoded 5' primer served in a second PCR lasting roughly 7 to 11 cycles. TCRdb used MiXCR to reprocess the 5' RACE reads, holding one entry per CDR3 protein. The sample carries 650,000 to 700,000 distinct CDR3 sequences, around 52% recorded once. The sample comprised blood. The origin of the receptors is an elderly woman in good health.

This clonotype has a count of ten or more. The V gene is TRBV3-1, the J gene TRBJ1-2, with D perhaps TRBD1 (5 bases). V was trimmed by 3 bases and J by 3 bases, leaving 8 bases between them. Germline assignment: CDR1 LGHDT and CDR2 YNNKEL (reference sequence). The CDR3 is 13 amino acids. Written as DNA, the CDR3 is TGTGCCAGCAGCCAGGGACCCTACTATGGCTACACCTTC. This sequence encodes CASSQGPYYGYTF.

The V gene is TRBV4-3, the J gene TRBJ1-2, with a tentative D call TRBD1 (5 bases). The CDR3 totals 16 residues. V was cut by 0 bases and J by 4 bases, with 15 bases left in between. Germline V gives CDR1 LGHNA, CDR2 YSLEER. The CDR3 protein is CASSQDRSGLGYGYTF. The CDR3 DNA follows: TGCGCCAGCAGCCAAGATCGTTCAGGGCTCGGCTATGGCTACACCTTC.